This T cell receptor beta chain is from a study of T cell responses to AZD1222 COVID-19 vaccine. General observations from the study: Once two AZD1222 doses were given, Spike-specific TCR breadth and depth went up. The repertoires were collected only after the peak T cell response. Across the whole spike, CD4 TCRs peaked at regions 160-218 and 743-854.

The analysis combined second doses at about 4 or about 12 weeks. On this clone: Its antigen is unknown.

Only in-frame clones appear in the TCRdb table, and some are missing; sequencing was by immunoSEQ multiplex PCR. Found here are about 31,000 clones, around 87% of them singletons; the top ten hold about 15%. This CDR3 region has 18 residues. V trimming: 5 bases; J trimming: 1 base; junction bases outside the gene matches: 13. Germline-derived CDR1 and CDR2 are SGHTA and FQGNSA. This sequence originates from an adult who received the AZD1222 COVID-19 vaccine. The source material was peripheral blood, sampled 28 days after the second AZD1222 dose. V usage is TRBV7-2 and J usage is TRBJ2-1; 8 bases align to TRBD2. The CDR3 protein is CASSPPGGAPGSYNEQFF. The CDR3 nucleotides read TGTGCCAGCAGCCCCCCCGGGGGGGCCCCAGGGTCCTACAATGAGCAGTTCTTC.